The 13 T cell receptor beta chains listed next were all sequenced from one sample in a study of response to subunit inactivated influenza vaccine. TCRdb reprocessed the RT-PCR reads via MiXCR and lists one record per CDR3 protein. The sample lists over 800,000 distinct CDR3 sequences, roughly 20% seen once, with about 10% in the top ten. Sequencing used PBMCs from blood, obtained less than 6 days after vaccination. The source of these receptors is a man between 45 and 60 years old who received an inactivated influenza vaccine.

The J gene is TRBJ2-5, the V gene TRBV6-6; D gene ambiguous. CDR1 and CDR2 (germline): MNHNY, SVGAGI (reference sequence). V was cut by 6 bases and J by 5 bases, with 13 bases left in between. There are 13 residues in the CDR3. This CDR3 is CASSRGPGETQYF. CDR3 sequence (DNA): TGTGCCAGCAGCCGAGGACCGGGTGAGACCCAGTACTTC.

This chain uses TRBV28 with TRBJ1-1; D is perhaps TRBD1 (5 bases). CDR3 length: 14 amino acids. Germline CDR1 MDHEN, CDR2 SYDVKM. V lost 6 bases and J lost 4, with 15 bases in between. CDR3 nucleotides: TGTGCCAGCAGCCCAGATCCGGGGGGCACTGAAGCTTTCTTT. It translates to CASSPDPGGTEAFF.

The chain is built from TRBV3-1 and TRBJ1-2; D is uncertain. Germline V lookup: CDR1 LGHDT, CDR2 YNNKEL (reference sequence). V was cut by 0 bases and J by 8 bases, with 13 bases left in between. This CDR3 comprises 14 residues. CDR3 region: CASSQDLARLGYTF. For the CDR3, the DNA is TGTGCCAGCAGCCAAGATCTTGCCCGTTTGGGCTACACCTTC.

A note on this clonotype: Relative to the germline gene, one junction end is altered; a read error may explain this. The rearrangement links TRBV6-2 or TRBV6-3 to TRBJ2-1; no definite D call. In germline, CDR1 is MNHEY, CDR2 SVGEGT. There are 11 residues in the CDR3. The CDR3 region is CASRSGPFPVF. CDR3 nucleotides: TGTGCCAGCAGATCCGGGCCCTTCCCGGTCTTC.

This chain joins TRBV20-1 and TRBJ2-1; D is uncertain. Trimming stripped 0 bases from V and 10 bases from J, with 16 bases between. The CDR3 contains 14 residues. Germline CDR1 is DFQATT and CDR2 is SNEGSKA (reference sequence). In DNA, the CDR3 is TGCAGTGCTAGAGATCACTACGTCTTTCCCGAGCAGTTCTTC. Protein: CSARDHYVFPEQFF.

This clonotype was found a few times. The rearrangement links TRBV6-6 to TRBJ2-7; no clear D gene. The germline CDR1 and CDR2 sequences are MNHNY and SVGAGI (reference sequence). V was trimmed by 0 bases and J by 3 bases, leaving 6 bases between them. The CDR3 length is 13 residues. The CDR3: CASSYSMYYEQYF. The CDR3 DNA reads TGTGCCAGCAGTTACTCGATGTACTACGAGCAGTACTTC.

The J gene is TRBJ1-5, the V gene TRBV10-3, with TRBD1 matching 9 bases. This CDR3 spans 13 amino acids. J was trimmed by 1 base and V by 9 bases; bases with no gene match: 1. In germline, CDR1 is ENHRY, CDR2 SYGVKD. In nucleotides, the CDR3 is TGTGCCATTGGACAGGGGAGCAATCAGCCCCAGCATTTT. Encoded protein: CAIGQGSNQPQHF.

This chain connects TRBV20-1 to TRBJ2-5; TRBD1 is a possible D gene (5 bases). Trimming stripped 5 bases from V and 1 base from J, with 11 bases between. CDR1 is DFQATT, CDR2 SNEGSKA, per germline (reference sequence). CDR3 length: 13 residues. The CDR3 nucleotides read TGCAGTGCTTCCAGGGCATTCCAAGAGACCCAGTACTTC. It codes for CSASRAFQETQYF.

This clonotype has just a few counts. The chain joins TRBV9 to TRBJ2-2, with D tentatively TRBD1 (5 bases). Looked up from germline, CDR1 is SGDLS and CDR2 is YYNGEE. CDR3 size: 16 residues. Between the trimmed V and J ends, which lost 0 bases and 1 base, there was a span of 10 bases. CDR3 coding DNA: TGTGCCAGCAGCGTAGAATTTACAGGGAACACCGGGGAGCTGTTTTTT. This sequence encodes CASSVEFTGNTGELFF. Complete variable domain (other parts from reference TRBV9 and TRBJ2-2): DSGVTQTPKHLITATGQRVTLRCSPRSGDLSVYWYQQSLDQGLQFLIQYYNGEERAKGNILERFSAQQFPDLHSELNLSSLELGDSALYFCASSVEFTGNTGELFFGEGSRLTVL.

This clonotype was observed a few times. V and J are TRBV2 and TRBJ2-7; D is ambiguous. Germline V gene sequence: CDR1 SNHLY, CDR2 FYNNEI. V was trimmed by 0 bases and J by 4 bases, leaving 19 bases between them. The CDR3 is 17 residues long. The CDR3 loop is CASSEALSGNPRYEQYF. The CDR3 region has the DNA TGTGCCAGCAGTGAAGCGCTTTCCGGCAACCCAAGATACGAGCAGTACTTC.

In its sample, this clonotype was seen many times. The CDR3 bases are TGCAGCTCCAGCCTGGGGGGCCAAAACATTCAGTACTTC. This gives the protein CSSSLGGQNIQYF. The rearrangement links TRBV29-1 to TRBJ2-4, with D perhaps matching TRBD1 or TRBD2 (6 bases each). The CDR3 runs to 13 residues. Trimming removed 8 bases from V and 5 bases from J, with 16 bases in between. CDR1 is SQVTM and CDR2 is ANQGSEA in the germline V gene.

Ten or more counts support this clonotype. The CDR3 region is CASTDPRGRSDTQYF. Written as DNA, the CDR3 is TGTGCCAGCACCGACCCCAGGGGGCGGTCAGATACGCAGTATTTT. The chain couples TRBV12-3 or TRBV12-4 to TRBJ2-3, with 8 positions matching TRBD1. V trimming: 7 bases; J trimming: 4 bases; junction bases outside the gene matches: 10. The CDR3 covers 15 residues.

The chain uses TRBV4-2 and TRBJ1-6; no clear D. Germline V gene lookup returns CDR1 LGHNA and CDR2 YNFKEQ. The CDR3 has 14 residues. Trimming stripped 2 bases from V and 5 bases from J, with 7 bases between. The CDR3 bases are TGTGCCAGCAGCCAAAACAGTAATAATTCACCCCTCCACTTT. Translating it yields CASSQNSNNSPLHF.